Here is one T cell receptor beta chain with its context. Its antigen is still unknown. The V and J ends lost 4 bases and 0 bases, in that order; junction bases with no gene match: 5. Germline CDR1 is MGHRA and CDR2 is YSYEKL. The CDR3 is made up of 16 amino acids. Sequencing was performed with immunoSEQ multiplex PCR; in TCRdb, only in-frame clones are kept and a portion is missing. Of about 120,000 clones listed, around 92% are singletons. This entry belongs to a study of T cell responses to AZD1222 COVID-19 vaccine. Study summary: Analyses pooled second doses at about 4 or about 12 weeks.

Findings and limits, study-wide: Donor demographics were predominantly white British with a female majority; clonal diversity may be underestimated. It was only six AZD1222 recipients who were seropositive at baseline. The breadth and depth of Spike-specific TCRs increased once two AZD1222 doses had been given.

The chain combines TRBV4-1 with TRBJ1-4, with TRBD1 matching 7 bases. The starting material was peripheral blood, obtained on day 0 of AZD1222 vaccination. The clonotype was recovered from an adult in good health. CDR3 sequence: CASSRGDSATNEKLFF. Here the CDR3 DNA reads TGCGCCAGCAGCCGGGGGGACAGTGCAACTAATGAAAAACTGTTTTTT.